This T cell receptor beta chain was sequenced for a study of persistence of HIV-infected CD4 T cells. Study results and caveats: TCR oligoclonality correlated with proviral oligoclonality in the same sorted populations.

The stimulus was an HIV-1 Gag 15-mer peptide pool, roughly 1 ug/peptide/mL. Sorting of responding CD4+ T cells relied on upregulated CD40 ligand together with CD69. Undetectable plasma HIV-1 RNA below 50 copies/mL lasted at least 4 years. CD4+ T cell counts exceeded 400 cells/uL; CMV serology was positive. The sample holds a few counts of this clone. Its antigen is as yet unknown. The libraries were made with immunoSEQ version 4 in survey mode. Data came from immunoSEQ multiplex PCR; TCRdb stores just in-frame clones and leaves some out. The data hold about 13,000 clones, with about 66% observed a single time. The germline V gene has CDR1 PRHDT and CDR2 FYEKMQ (reference sequence). Trimming stripped 2 bases from V and 8 bases from J, with 16 bases between. The CDR3 spans 15 residues.

The sample in question was CD4+ T cells sorted from PBMCs after 18-hour stimulation, obtained from a patient who received antiretroviral therapy. V usage is TRBV13 and J usage is TRBJ1-3; D is uncertain. The origin of this receptor is an adult man with HIV who was CMV-seropositive. CDR3 sequence (DNA): TGTGCCAGCAGCTTACGGGCAGCCTCGGTAGACACCATATATTTT. Translation: CASSLRAASVDTIYF.